The T cell receptor (beta chain) under discussion was sequenced for a study of T cells after yellow fever vaccination. Germline V gene sequence: CDR1 MNHNY, CDR2 SVGAGI (reference sequence). V shed 3 bases and J shed 6 bases, with 11 bases lying between them. The CDR3 is 13 amino acids. Study-wide results and caveats: Abundant bulk-population clonotypes could contaminate the FACS-sorted repertoires. Although the secondary response was weaker, it peaked faster, at day 5 versus 15. In post-booster samples, most primary-vaccination clones reappeared (approximately 97% CD4, approximately 91% CD8).

They built TCR cDNA with 5'RACE template switching, a step that put in a universal primer site and UMIs. In TCRdb, the 5' RACE reads were re-called with MiXCR into one record per CDR3 protein. In the table there are hundreds of thousands of distinct CDR3 sequences, 7.5% to 9% of which are singletons. This clonotype was seen a few times. What it binds is not known. The clonotype comes from a man aged 18 to 29 who received the YFV17D yellow fever vaccine. The J gene is TRBJ1-2, the V gene TRBV6-6; unclear D gene. Sequenced here: PBMCs, sampled on the day of the first yellow fever vaccination. CDR3 sequence (DNA): TGTGCCAGCAGTTATTGGGGAAGTGATGGCTACACCTTC. Translation gives CASSYWGSDGYTF.